This note documents a single TCR beta chain sequence. The record originates from a study of blood T cell repertoires in COVID-19. The V gene lost 5 bases and the J gene lost 4 bases, with 11 bases spanning the gap. Germline CDR1 is MNHNY and CDR2 is SVGAGI (reference sequence). The CDR3 totals 14 residues. Repertoires were generated with immunoSEQ multiplex PCR, while TCRdb's copy carries only in-frame clones and drops some. The profile shows some 220,000 clones, around four fifths of them singletons. The sequence derives from a woman aged 70-85 years with COVID-19, enrolled during active disease. Sequenced material: peripheral blood. This chain links TRBV6-6 with TRBJ1-4; D is undetermined. The CDR3 is CASSVTQVNEKLFF. As DNA, the CDR3 is TGTGCCAGCAGTGTTACCCAGGTTAATGAAAAACTGTTTTTT.